Listed below are T cell receptor beta chains from one sample, sequenced in a study of blood T cell repertoires in COVID-19. TCRdb's copy holds only in-frame clones and misses some; the assay was immunoSEQ multiplex PCR. The data hold 250,000 or so clones, with 86% observed a single time. Sequencing was carried out using PBMCs or T cells enriched from blood (not recorded which). The receptors derive from a woman aged 18-29 years who had recovered from COVID-19. Both conserved end residues are part of each CDR3. Each record gives: V gene, J gene, CDR3 length, clone size, D gene, CDR3 protein, CDR3 DNA. A D gene is named only where the DNA matches it firmly. Size tells how often a clone was seen (once, few, many) or the class of an expanded clone, and some rows leave it out.

TRBV20-1	TRBJ2-3	15	.	TRBD2	CSASSGLALIDTQYF	TGCAGTGCTAGTTCGGGACTAGCTTTAATAGATACGCAGTATTTT
TRBV6-5	TRBJ2-3	15	.	.	CASSYSGVGLDTQYF	TGTGCCAGCAGTTACTCGGGAGTAGGGCTAGATACGCAGTATTTT
TRBV3-1/TRBV3-2	TRBJ2-1	19	.	TRBD2	CASSQPPGLAGGFFGEQFF	TGTGCCAGCAGCCAACCTCCGGGACTAGCGGGGGGTTTTTTTGGTGAGCAGTTCTTC
TRBV9	TRBJ2-1	13	.	.	CASSVGQGGVQFF	TGTGCCAGCAGCGTAGGGCAGGGAGGAGTGCAGTTCTTC
TRBV28	TRBJ1-5	16	few	TRBD1	CASSLTGTAYNQPQHF	TGTGCCAGCAGTTTAACCGGGACAGCTTACAATCAGCCCCAGCATTTT
TRBV5-8	TRBJ2-1	15	.	TRBD2	CASSLLAGGDNEQFF	TGTGCCAGCAGCCTACTAGCGGGAGGGGACAATGAGCAGTTCTTC
TRBV29-1	TRBJ2-5	15	once	TRBD1	CSVGPTGAYQETQYF	TGCAGCGTGGGCCCTACAGGGGCGTACCAAGAGACCCAGTACTTC
TRBV6-5	TRBJ1-6	15	.	.	CASSYRAGYNSPLHF	TGTGCCAGCAGTTACAGGGCGGGCTATAATTCACCCCTCCACTTT
TRBV11-2	TRBJ2-1	16	.	TRBD2	CASSLSGGRRYNEQFF	TGTGCCAGCAGCTTGTCCGGCGGGAGGCGGTACAATGAGCAGTTCTTC
TRBV10-3	TRBJ2-7	14	.	TRBD1	CAISGTGTLYEQYF	TGTGCCATCAGTGGGACAGGGACTTTATACGAGCAGTACTTC
TRBV27	TRBJ1-5	15	.	.	CASRPQGYSNQPQHF	TGTGCCAGCAGACCACAGGGTTATAGCAATCAGCCCCAGCATTTT
TRBV4-3	TRBJ1-2	15	.	TRBD1	CASNADRGRLYGYTF	TGCGCCAGCAACGCTGACAGGGGGCGACTCTATGGCTACACCTTC
TRBV9	TRBJ2-5	12	.	.	CASSRVGETQYF	TGTGCCAGCTCTAGAGTTGGAGAGACCCAGTACTTC
TRBV4-1	TRBJ1-4	15	.	.	CASSLDQGSGEKLFF	TGCGCCAGCAGCCTCGATCAGGGGAGTGGTGAAAAACTGTTTTTT
TRBV5-6	TRBJ2-6	12	.	.	CGTGSGANVLTF	TGCGGAACGGGATCTGGGGCCAACGTCCTGACTTTC
TRBV5-5	TRBJ2-1	18	.	TRBD2	CASSKGLAGGYSYNEQFF	TGTGCCAGCAGCAAGGGACTAGCGGGGGGTTACTCCTACAATGAGCAGTTCTTC
TRBV5-8	TRBJ2-5	11	.	.	CSRGRNETQYF	TGTTCACGGGGGAGAAATGAAACCCAGTACTTC
TRBV5-1	TRBJ2-7	16	.	TRBD2	CASSDRLAGGAYEQYF	TGCGCCAGCAGCGACCGACTAGCGGGAGGGGCCTACGAGCAGTACTTC
TRBV12-5	TRBJ2-7	15	.	.	CASGSTVDSSYEQYF	TGTGCTAGTGGTTCAACCGTTGACAGTAGCTACGAGCAGTACTTC
TRBV11-2	TRBJ1-1	12	.	.	CASSLQGLEAFF	TGTGCCAGCAGCTTACAGGGACTTGAAGCTTTCTTT